This T cell receptor beta chain was sequenced for a study of blood T cell repertoires in COVID-19. The trim removed 6 bases at V and 5 bases at J, leaving 11 bases unmatched. Germline V lookup: CDR1 LNHDA, CDR2 SQIVND (reference sequence). The CDR3 has 18 residues. The table came from immunoSEQ multiplex PCR; TCRdb's copy has only in-frame clones and leaves some out. The sample has a few hundred thousand clones, around four fifths seen once. This clone has only one observation. The sequence derives from a man aged 25-45 years with acute COVID-19. Material: PBMCs or T cells enriched from blood (not recorded which). The rearrangement uses TRBV19 and TRBJ2-2; TRBD2 aligns across 14 bases. CDR3 loop: CASRGNPGLAGETGELFF. Here the CDR3 DNA reads TGTGCCAGTAGAGGGAATCCGGGACTAGCGGGAGAAACCGGGGAGCTGTTTTTT.